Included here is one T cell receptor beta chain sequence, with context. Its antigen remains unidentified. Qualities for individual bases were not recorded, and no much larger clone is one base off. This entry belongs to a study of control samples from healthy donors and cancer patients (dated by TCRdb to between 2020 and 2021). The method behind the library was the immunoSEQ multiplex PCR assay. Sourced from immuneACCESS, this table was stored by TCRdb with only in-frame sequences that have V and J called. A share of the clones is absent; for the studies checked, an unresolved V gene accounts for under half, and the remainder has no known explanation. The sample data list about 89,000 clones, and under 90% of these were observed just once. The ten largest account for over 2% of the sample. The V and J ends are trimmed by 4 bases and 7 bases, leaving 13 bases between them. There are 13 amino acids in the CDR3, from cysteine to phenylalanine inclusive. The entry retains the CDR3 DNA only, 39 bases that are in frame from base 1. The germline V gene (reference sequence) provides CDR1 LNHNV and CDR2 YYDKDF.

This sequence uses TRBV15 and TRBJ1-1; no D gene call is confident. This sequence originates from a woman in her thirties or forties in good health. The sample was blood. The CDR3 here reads CATSTVFFNEAFF. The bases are TGTGCCACCAGCACCGTCTTTTTTAATGAAGCTTTCTTT.